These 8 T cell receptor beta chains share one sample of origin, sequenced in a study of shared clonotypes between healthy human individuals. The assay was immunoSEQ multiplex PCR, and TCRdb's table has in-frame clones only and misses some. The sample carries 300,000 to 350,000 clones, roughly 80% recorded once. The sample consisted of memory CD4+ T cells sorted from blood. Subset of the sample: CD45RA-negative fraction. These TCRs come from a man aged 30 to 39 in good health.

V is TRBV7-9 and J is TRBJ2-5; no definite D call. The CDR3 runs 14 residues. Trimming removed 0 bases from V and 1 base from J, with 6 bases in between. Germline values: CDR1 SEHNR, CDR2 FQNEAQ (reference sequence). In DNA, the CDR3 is TGTGCCAGCAGCTTAGCCAGGACCCAAGAGACCCAGTACTTC. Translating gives CASSLARTQETQYF.

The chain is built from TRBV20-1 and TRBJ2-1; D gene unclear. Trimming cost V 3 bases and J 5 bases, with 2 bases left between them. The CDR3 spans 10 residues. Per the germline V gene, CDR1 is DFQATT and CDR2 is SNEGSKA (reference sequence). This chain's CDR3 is CSASHNEQFF. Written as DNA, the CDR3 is TGCAGTGCTAGCCACAATGAGCAGTTCTTC.

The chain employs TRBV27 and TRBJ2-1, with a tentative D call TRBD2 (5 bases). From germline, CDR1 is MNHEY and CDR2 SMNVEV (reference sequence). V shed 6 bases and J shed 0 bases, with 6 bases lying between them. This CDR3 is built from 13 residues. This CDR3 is CASRGSSYNEQFF. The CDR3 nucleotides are TGTGCCAGCAGGGGGAGCTCCTACAATGAGCAGTTCTTC.

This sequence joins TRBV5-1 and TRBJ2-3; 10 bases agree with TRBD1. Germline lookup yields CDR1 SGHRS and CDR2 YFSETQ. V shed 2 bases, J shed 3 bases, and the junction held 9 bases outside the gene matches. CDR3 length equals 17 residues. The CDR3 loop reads CASSFYRDRGRTDTQYF. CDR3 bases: TGCGCCAGCAGCTTCTACCGGGACAGGGGACGAACAGATACGCAGTATTTT.

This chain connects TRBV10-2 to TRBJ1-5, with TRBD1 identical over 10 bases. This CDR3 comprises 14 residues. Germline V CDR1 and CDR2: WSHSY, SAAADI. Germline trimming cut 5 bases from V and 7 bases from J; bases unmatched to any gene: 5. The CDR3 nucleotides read TGCGCCAGCAGTTACGGACAGGGGGACCAGCCCCAGCATTTT. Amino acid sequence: CASSYGQGDQPQHF.

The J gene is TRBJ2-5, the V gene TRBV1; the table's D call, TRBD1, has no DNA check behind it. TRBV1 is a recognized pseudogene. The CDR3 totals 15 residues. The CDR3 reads CTSVGGQGLKETQYF. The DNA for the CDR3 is TGCACCAGCGTAGGGGGACAGGGGTTGAAGGAGACCCAGTACTTC.

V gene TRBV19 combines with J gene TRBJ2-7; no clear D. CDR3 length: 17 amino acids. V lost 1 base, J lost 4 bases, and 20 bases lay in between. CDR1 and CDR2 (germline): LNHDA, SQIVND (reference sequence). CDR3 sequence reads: CASSIGTSETRLYEQYF. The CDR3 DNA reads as TGTGCCAGTAGTATAGGCACTTCGGAGACAAGGCTATACGAGCAGTACTTC.

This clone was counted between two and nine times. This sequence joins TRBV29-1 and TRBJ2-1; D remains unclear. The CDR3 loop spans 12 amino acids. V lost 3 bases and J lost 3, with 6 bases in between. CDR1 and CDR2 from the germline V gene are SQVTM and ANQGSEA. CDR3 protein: CSVDLDYNEQFF. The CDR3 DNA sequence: TGCAGCGTTGACCTAGACTACAATGAGCAGTTCTTC.